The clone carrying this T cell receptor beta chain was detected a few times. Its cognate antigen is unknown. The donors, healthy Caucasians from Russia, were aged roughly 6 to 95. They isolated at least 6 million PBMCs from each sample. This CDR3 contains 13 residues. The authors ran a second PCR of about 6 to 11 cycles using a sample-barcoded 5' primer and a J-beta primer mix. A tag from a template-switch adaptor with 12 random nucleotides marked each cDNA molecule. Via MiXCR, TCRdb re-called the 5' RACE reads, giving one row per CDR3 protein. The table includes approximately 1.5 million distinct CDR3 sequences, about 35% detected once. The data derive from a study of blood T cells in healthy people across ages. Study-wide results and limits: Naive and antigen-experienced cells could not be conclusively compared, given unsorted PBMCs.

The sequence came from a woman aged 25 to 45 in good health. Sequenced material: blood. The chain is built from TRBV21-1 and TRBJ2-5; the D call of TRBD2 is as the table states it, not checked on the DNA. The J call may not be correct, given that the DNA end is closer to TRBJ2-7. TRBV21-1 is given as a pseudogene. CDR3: CANLAGSTYEQYF. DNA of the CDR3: TGTGCCAACCTAGCGGGGAGTACCTACGAGCAGTACTTC.